The 18 T cell receptor beta chains presented below share a single source sample, sequenced in a study of response to subunit inactivated influenza vaccine. TCRdb used MiXCR to reprocess the RT-PCR reads, holding one entry per CDR3 protein. The repertoire holds a few hundred thousand distinct CDR3 sequences, with about a fifth as singletons. Sequenced here: PBMCs from blood, sampled about 20 months after vaccination. These receptors originate from a man aged 50 to 69 who received an inactivated influenza vaccine.

This rearrangement joins TRBV20-1 to TRBJ2-2, with TRBD2 identical over 9 bases. The J segment lost 0 bases and the V segment lost 2 bases, leaving 1 base of the junction unmatched. The CDR3 sequence is 15 residues long. Germline CDR1 is DFQATT and CDR2 is SNEGSKA (reference sequence). The CDR3 sequence: CSARLAGSNTGELFF. DNA of the CDR3: TGCAGTGCTAGACTAGCGGGGTCGAACACCGGGGAGCTGTTTTTT.

The chain employs TRBV12-3 or TRBV12-4 and TRBJ1-5; the D gene is possibly TRBD1 (6 bases). V lost 3 bases to trimming and J lost 5 bases, with 11 bases between them. The CDR3 consists of 14 residues. CDR3 loop: CASSFYRVDQPQHF. The DNA of the CDR3 is TGTGCCAGCAGTTTTTACAGGGTGGATCAGCCCCAGCATTTT.

CDR3 bases: TGCAGTGCTGAAAGGCCCGGGACAGTGTACACTGAAGCTTTCTTT. Translating it yields CSAERPGTVYTEAFF. The rearrangement links TRBV20-1 to TRBJ1-1; TRBD1 aligns across 7 bases. The CDR3 has 15 residues. Germline V gene lookup returns CDR1 DFQATT and CDR2 SNEGSKA (reference sequence). The J segment lost 3 bases and the V segment lost 5 bases, leaving 12 bases of the junction unmatched.

The chain carries TRBV3-1 and TRBJ2-1, with 7 bases aligning to TRBD1. V shed 0 bases and J 4 bases; nucleotides not matched to a gene: 9. The CDR3 spans 17 residues. The germline gives CDR1 LGHDT, CDR2 YNNKEL (reference sequence). The CDR3 sequence is CASSQDMIGGRYNEQFF. CDR3 nucleotides: TGTGCCAGCAGCCAAGATATGATAGGGGGCCGGTACAATGAGCAGTTCTTC.

V gene TRBV11-2 combines with J gene TRBJ1-3; TRBD1 matches 7 bases. The CDR3 is made up of 18 amino acids. With 2 bases clipped from V and 0 bases from J, the junction kept 10 bases outside the gene matches. Germline CDR1 reads SGHAT; CDR2 reads FQNNGV. As DNA, the CDR3 is TGTGCCAGCAGCTTAAGGGGGACAGTTGACTTCTCTGGAAACACCATATATTTT. The encoded protein is CASSLRGTVDFSGNTIYF.

This clonotype occurred a few times. The CDR3 DNA is TGTGCCACCAGTGACCCCTCCGGCACAGATACGCAGTATTTT. It specifies CATSDPSGTDTQYF. The chain joins TRBV24-1 to TRBJ2-3; D not certain. Germline V CDR1 and CDR2: KGHDR, SFDVKD. V lost 4 bases and J 1 base, leaving 8 bases between the germline ends. This CDR3 spans 14 amino acids.

The rearrangement uses TRBV7-9 and TRBJ2-1; 13 positions agree with TRBD2. Germline assignment: CDR1 SEHNR and CDR2 FQNEAQ (reference sequence). The CDR3 consists of 16 residues. After removal of 3 bases from V and 8 bases from J, the junction contained 7 bases not matched to a gene. For the CDR3, the DNA is TGTGCCAGCAGCTTCCCGGGACTAGCGGGGATCTATGAGCAGTTCTTC. Residues: CASSFPGLAGIYEQFF.

This chain links TRBV2 with TRBJ2-7, with D possibly being TRBD1 (6 bases). There are 14 residues in the CDR3. V lost 6 bases and J 0 bases, leaving 12 bases between the germline ends. Germline assignment: CDR1 SNHLY and CDR2 FYNNEI. The CDR3 nucleotides read TGTGCCAGCAGGACGGGACACGGCTCCTACGAGCAGTACTTC. This gives the protein CASRTGHGSYEQYF.

This chain connects TRBV24-1 to TRBJ1-1; D is unclear. CDR1 is KGHDR, CDR2 SFDVKD, per germline. The CDR3 has 13 amino acids. The germline V and J ends were trimmed by 4 bases and 9 bases, with 14 bases remaining between them. CDR3 amino acids: CATSEFPGTKAFF. The DNA of the CDR3 is TGTGCCACCAGTGAGTTCCCAGGAACTAAAGCTTTCTTT.

This sequence joins TRBV20-1 and TRBJ2-3; no reliable D call. Trimming stripped 0 bases from V and 3 bases from J, with 13 bases between. CDR1 is DFQATT and CDR2 is SNEGSKA in the germline V gene (reference sequence). The CDR3 totals 15 residues. The CDR3: CSARDRSRRTDTQYF. The CDR3 DNA follows: TGCAGTGCTAGAGATCGCAGTAGAAGGACAGATACGCAGTATTTT.

Regarding this clonotype: The junction differs from germline at one of its ends, possibly a read error. The rearrangement joins TRBV20-1 to TRBJ1-5; D gene unclear. The CDR3 contains 17 residues. Germline V lookup: CDR1 DFQATT, CDR2 SNEGSKA (reference sequence). In DNA form, the CDR3 reads TGCAGTGCTAGAGATATGCCAGGAGCTTATAGCAATCAGCACCAGCATTTT. It specifies CSARDMPGAYSNQHQHF.

The V and J genes are TRBV5-6 and TRBJ1-1; D unclear. The germline CDR1 and CDR2 sequences are SGHDT and YYEEEE. The length of the CDR3 is 14 residues. Trimming shortened V by 4 bases and J by 0 bases, and 10 bases separated the two germline ends. CDR3 sequence reads: CASSQPEVNTEAFF. CDR3 nucleotides: TGTGCCAGCAGCCAGCCTGAGGTGAACACTGAAGCTTTCTTT.

This clonotype came up a few times. This sequence joins TRBV12-3 or TRBV12-4 and TRBJ1-5; D gene unclear. This CDR3 contains 14 residues. Deletions cut 3 bases from V and 3 bases from J, with 9 bases between. CDR3 amino acids: CASSFSTANQPQHF. As DNA, the CDR3 is TGTGCCAGCAGTTTTTCGACGGCCAATCAGCCCCAGCATTTT.

The table lists this clonotype with a few counts. The chain is built from TRBV28 and TRBJ1-1, with a weak D call TRBD1 (5 bases). V was pared by 0 bases and J by 3 bases, with 8 bases between. Germline loops: CDR1 MDHEN, CDR2 SYDVKM. CDR3 length: 14 amino acids. The CDR3 is CASSLWGGDTEAFF. CDR3 bases: TGTGCCAGCAGTTTATGGGGGGGGGACACTGAAGCTTTCTTT.

CDR3 sequence: CASSRRPMNTEAFF. DNA for the CDR3: TGTGCCAGCAGCCGTCGGCCGATGAACACTGAAGCTTTCTTT. The chain joins TRBV12-3 or TRBV12-4 to TRBJ1-1; D remains ambiguous. CDR3 length: 14 amino acids. With 6 bases removed from V and 0 bases from J, the gap between germline ends came to 11 bases.

The chain links TRBV6-6 to TRBJ2-7; D call uncertain. V gave up 5 bases and J gave up 3 bases, with 11 bases separating them. Germline CDR1 reads MNHNY; CDR2 reads SVGAGI (reference sequence). This CDR3 region has 13 residues. CDR3: CASSLGPDYEQYF. In DNA form, the CDR3 reads TGTGCCAGCAGTCTTGGACCGGACTACGAGCAGTACTTC.

This clonotype was observed many times. The V call is TRBV5-1, the J call TRBJ1-4; no reliable D call. V was shortened by 3 bases and J by 8 bases, with 5 bases between the two germline ends. Germline loops: CDR1 SGHRS, CDR2 YFSETQ. This CDR3 contains 11 residues. As DNA, the CDR3 is TGCGCCAGCAGCTCGGGAGAAAAACTGTTTTTT. Residues: CASSSGEKLFF. Full variable domain (remainder filled in from reference TRBV5-1 and TRBJ1-4): KAGVTQTPRYLIKTRGQQVTLSCSPISGHRSVSWYQQTPGQGLQFLFEYFSETQRNKGNFPGRFSGRQFSNSRSEMNVSTLELGDSALYLCASSSGEKLFFGSGTQLSVL.

This clonotype has only a few counts. The chain couples TRBV20-1 to TRBJ2-7; no clear D. This CDR3 has 12 residues. The germline V gene has CDR1 DFQATT and CDR2 SNEGSKA (reference sequence). V was clipped by 6 bases and J by 2 bases, with 11 bases between them. The CDR3 is CSASHGTYEQYF. The CDR3 nucleotides read TGCAGTGCAAGTCACGGAACCTACGAGCAGTACTTC.